The T cell receptor beta chain under discussion was sequenced for a study of post-analysis software for immune sequencing data. General study points: TRBV segments more frequent in patients than in controls numbered about five and included TRBV5-6, TRBV5-1 and TRBV20-1.

Built from TCR beta cDNA, the libraries had unique molecular identifiers in them. TCRdb re-analysed the PCR reads in MiXCR, keeping a single row per CDR3 protein. The table includes about 260,000 distinct CDR3 sequences, about 40% detected once. At least ten counts were recorded for this clonotype. Its target is not known. The CDR3 loop spans 14 amino acids. CDR1 and CDR2 (germline): SGHTA, FQGNSA. V shed 5 bases, J shed 6 bases, and the junction held 9 bases outside the gene matches. The source is a girl aged 5 to 17 with multiple sclerosis. The sequenced sample consisted of blood. The rearrangement uses TRBV7-2 and TRBJ1-2, with 7 bases matching TRBD1. Written as DNA, the CDR3 is TGTGCCAGCAGCCCCCGACAGGGCGGGAATGGCTACACCTTC. As protein: CASSPRQGGNGYTF.